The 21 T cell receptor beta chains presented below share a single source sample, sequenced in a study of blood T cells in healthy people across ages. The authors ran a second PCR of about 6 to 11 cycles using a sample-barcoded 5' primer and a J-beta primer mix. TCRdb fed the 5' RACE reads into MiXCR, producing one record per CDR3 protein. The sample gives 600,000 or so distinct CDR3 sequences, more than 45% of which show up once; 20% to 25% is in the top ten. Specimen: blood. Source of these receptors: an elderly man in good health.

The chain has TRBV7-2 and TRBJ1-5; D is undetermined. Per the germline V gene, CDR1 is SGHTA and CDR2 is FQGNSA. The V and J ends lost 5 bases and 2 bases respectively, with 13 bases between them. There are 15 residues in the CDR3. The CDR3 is CASSPDSRGNQPQHF. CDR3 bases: TGTGCCAGCAGCCCCGACTCCCGGGGCAATCAGCCCCAGCATTTT.

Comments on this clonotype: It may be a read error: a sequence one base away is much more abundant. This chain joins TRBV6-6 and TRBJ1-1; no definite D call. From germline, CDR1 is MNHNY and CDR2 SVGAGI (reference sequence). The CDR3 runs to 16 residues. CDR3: CASSFSAPGEGTDAFF. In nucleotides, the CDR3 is TGTGCCAGCAGCTTCAGCGCTCCAGGAGAGGGCACTGATGCTTTCTTT.

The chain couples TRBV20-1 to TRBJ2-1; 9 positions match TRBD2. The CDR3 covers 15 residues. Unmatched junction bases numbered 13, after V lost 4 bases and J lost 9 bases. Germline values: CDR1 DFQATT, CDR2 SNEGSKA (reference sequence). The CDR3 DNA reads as TGCAGTGCTAACCGCGTAGCGGGGGACCACAGTGAGCAGTTCTTC. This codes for CSANRVAGDHSEQFF.

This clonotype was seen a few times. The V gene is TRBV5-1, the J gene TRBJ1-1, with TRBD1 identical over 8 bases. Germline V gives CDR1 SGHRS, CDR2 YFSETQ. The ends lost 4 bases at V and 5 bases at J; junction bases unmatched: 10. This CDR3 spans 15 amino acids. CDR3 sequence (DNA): TGCGCCAGCAGCCTACTGACAGGGGATCCTACTGAAGCTTTCTTT. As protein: CASSLLTGDPTEAFF.

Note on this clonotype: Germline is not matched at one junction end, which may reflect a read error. The CDR3 is CSAREAGKRETQYF. In DNA, the CDR3 is TGCAGCGCTAGGGAAGCGGGGAAACGAGAGACCCAGTACTTC. The chain joins TRBV20-1 to TRBJ2-5; 7 bases line up with TRBD2. The CDR3 covers 14 residues. Germline CDR1 reads DFQATT; CDR2 reads SNEGSKA (reference sequence).

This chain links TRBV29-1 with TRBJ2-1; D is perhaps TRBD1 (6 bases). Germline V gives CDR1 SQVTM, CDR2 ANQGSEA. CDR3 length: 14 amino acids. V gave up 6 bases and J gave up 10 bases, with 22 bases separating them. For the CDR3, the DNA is TGCAGCGTCCCGCGGACAGTATTAGGGTCCGAGCAGTTCTTC. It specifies CSVPRTVLGSEQFF.

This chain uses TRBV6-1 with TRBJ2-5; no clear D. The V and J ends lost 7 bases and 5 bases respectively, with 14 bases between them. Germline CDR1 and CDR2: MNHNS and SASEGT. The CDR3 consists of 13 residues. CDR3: CASTWTQAETQYF. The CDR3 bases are TGTGCCAGCACCTGGACCCAGGCGGAGACCCAGTACTTC.

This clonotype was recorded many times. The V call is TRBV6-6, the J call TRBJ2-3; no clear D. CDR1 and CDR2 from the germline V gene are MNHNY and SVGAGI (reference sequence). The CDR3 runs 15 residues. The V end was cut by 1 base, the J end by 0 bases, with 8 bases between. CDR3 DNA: TGTGCCAGCAGTTACTTTCTTACTAGCACAGATACGCAGTATTTT. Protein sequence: CASSYFLTSTDTQYF.

CDR3 bases: TGTGCCAGCAGCGTAGGACTAGCGGGGGGATCTTTTTCGGCCCCGAAGACCCAGTACTTC. This codes for CASSVGLAGGSFSAPKTQYF. The chain has TRBV9 and TRBJ2-5, with 13 bases identical to TRBD2. The germline CDR1 and CDR2 sequences are SGDLS and YYNGEE. There are 20 residues in the CDR3. Germline trimming cut 0 bases from V and 6 bases from J; bases unmatched to any gene: 17.

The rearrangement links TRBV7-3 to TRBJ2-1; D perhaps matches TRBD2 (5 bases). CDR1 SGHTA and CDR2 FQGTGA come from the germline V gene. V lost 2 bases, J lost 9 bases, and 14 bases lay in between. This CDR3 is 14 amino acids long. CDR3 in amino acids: CASSLLTGRGEQFF. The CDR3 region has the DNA TGTGCCAGCAGCTTATTGACGGGCCGGGGTGAGCAGTTCTTC.

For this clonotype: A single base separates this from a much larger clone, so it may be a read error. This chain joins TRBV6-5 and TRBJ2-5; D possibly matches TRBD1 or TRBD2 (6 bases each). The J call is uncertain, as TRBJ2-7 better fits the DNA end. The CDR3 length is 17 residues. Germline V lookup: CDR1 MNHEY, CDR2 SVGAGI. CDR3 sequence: CASSYPTSGGGSSEQYF. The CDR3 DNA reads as TGTGCCAGCAGTTATCCTACCTCAGGAGGGGGGTCCTCCGAGCAGTACTTC.

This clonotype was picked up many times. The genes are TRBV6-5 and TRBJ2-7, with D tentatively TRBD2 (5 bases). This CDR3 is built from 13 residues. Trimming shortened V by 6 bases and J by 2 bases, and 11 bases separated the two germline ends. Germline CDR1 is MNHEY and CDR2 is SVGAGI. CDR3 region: CASSSPGTYEQYF. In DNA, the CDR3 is TGTGCCAGCAGCTCACCGGGAACCTACGAGCAGTACTTC.

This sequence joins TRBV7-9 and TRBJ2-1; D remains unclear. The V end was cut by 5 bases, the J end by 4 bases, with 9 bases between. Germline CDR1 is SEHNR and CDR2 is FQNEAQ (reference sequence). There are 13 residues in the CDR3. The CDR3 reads CASSPESYNEQFF. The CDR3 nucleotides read TGTGCCAGCAGCCCGGAAAGTTACAATGAGCAGTTCTTC.

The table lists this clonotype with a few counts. CDR3: CASSLEVGPTDTQYF. CDR3 DNA sequence: TGTGCCAGCAGCTTAGAGGTCGGACCCACAGATACGCAGTATTTT. The rearrangement uses TRBV7-2 and TRBJ2-3, with no clear D. Germline assignment: CDR1 SGHTA and CDR2 FQGNSA. V dropped 1 base and J dropped 2 bases, with 10 bases sitting between them. The CDR3 is 15 residues long.

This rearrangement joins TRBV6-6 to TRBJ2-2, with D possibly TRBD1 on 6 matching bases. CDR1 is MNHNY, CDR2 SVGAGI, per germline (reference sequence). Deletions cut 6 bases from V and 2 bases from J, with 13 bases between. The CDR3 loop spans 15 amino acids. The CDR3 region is CASRSGTPNTGELFF. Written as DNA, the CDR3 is TGTGCCAGCAGATCCGGGACACCTAACACCGGGGAGCTGTTTTTT.

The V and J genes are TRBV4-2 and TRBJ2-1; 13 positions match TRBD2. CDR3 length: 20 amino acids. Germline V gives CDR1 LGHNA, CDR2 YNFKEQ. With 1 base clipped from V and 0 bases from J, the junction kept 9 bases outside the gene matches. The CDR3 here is CASSQVGLAGASSSYNEQFF. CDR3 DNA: TGTGCCAGCAGCCAAGTCGGACTAGCGGGGGCCTCAAGCTCCTACAATGAGCAGTTCTTC.

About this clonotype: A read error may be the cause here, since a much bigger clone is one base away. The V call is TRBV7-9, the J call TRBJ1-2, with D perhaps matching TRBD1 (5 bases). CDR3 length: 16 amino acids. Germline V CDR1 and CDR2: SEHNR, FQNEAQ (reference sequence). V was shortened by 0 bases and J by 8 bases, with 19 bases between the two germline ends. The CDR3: CASSLAEGTGSGGYTF. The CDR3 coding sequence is TGTGCCAGCAGCTTAGCTGAGGGGACCGGGTCCGGGGGCTACACCTTC.

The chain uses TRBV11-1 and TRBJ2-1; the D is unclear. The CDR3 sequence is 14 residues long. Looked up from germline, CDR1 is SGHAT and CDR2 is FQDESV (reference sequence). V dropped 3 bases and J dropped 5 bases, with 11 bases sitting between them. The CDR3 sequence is CASSFAGPDNEQFF. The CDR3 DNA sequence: TGTGCCAGCAGCTTCGCAGGACCAGACAATGAGCAGTTCTTC.

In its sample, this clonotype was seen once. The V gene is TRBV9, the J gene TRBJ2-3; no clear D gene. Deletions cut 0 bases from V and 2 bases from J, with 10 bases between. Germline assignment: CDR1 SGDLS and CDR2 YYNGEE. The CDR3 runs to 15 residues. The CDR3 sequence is CASSVGTTPTDTQYF. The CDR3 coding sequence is TGTGCCAGCAGCGTAGGGACGACCCCCACAGATACGCAGTATTTT.

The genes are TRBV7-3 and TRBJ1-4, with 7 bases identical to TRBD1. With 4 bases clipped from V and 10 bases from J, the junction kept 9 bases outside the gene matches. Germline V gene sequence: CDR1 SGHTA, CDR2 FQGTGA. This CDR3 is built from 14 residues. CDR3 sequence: CASSSDFRGGKLFF. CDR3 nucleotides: TGTGCCAGCAGCTCGGACTTCAGGGGGGGAAAACTGTTTTTT.

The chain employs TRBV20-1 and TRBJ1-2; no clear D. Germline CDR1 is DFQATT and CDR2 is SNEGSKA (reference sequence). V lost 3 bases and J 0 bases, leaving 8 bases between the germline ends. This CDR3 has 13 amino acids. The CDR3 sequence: CSARSRANYGYTF. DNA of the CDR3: TGCAGTGCTAGGAGCAGAGCTAACTATGGCTACACCTTC.